A single sample gave rise to the 9 T cell receptor beta chains below, sequenced in a study of response to subunit inactivated influenza vaccine (dated by TCRdb to the late 2010s). The library came from RT-PCR. The sequencer was an Illumina HiSeq 2500. TCRdb reprocessing: public reads trimmed at Q25 with fastp, clones called with MiXCR, in-frame beta chains kept. Entries that share a CDR3 protein sequence are merged under the most common genes and DNA. The sample records hundreds of thousands of distinct CDR3 sequences, approximately 18% of which are singletons. Under 13% of the sample rests with the top ten. The sample in question was PBMCs from blood, obtained 5 days after vaccination. The receptor set was obtained from a man aged 50 to 60 who received an inactivated influenza vaccine. Donor details come from another sample of the same person, matched by shared clones.

The chain carries TRBV5-1 and TRBJ1-6; 10 bases agree with TRBD1. V lost 4 bases and J lost 11; bases outside the gene matches: 6. Germline CDR1 is SGHRS and CDR2 is YFSETQ. The CDR3 loop spans 14 amino acids. Here the CDR3 DNA reads TGCGCCAGCAGCAAGGGGACAGGGGACACACCCCTCCACTTT. It encodes CASSKGTGDTPLHF.

The chain couples TRBV4-2 to TRBJ2-7; 11 positions agree with TRBD2. This CDR3 region has 21 residues. CDR1 is LGHNA and CDR2 is YNFKEQ in the germline V gene. V gave up 2 bases and J gave up 0 bases; unmatched junction bases: 18. The CDR3 bases are TGTGCCAGCAGCCAACCGTATCTTTCGTCCTGGCTAGCGGGAGGCTCCTACGAGCAGTACTTC. As protein: CASSQPYLSSWLAGGSYEQYF.

This chain uses TRBV4-3 with TRBJ2-1; D is unresolved. CDR1 LGHNA and CDR2 YSLEER come from the germline V gene. The V end was cut by 0 bases, the J end by 9 bases, with 15 bases between. This CDR3 spans 15 amino acids. The DNA of the CDR3 is TGCGCCAGCAGCCAAGACCATCCCGCCGACGGTGAGCAGTTCTTC. It codes for CASSQDHPADGEQFF.

This clonotype was observed a handful of times. The rearrangement links TRBV5-1 to TRBJ2-5; the D call may be TRBD1 or TRBD2 (5 bases each). V lost 4 bases, J lost 4 bases, and 17 bases lay in between. The germline CDR1 and CDR2 sequences are SGHRS and YFSETQ. CDR3 length: 15 amino acids. The CDR3 here is CASSSTGTRVETQYF. The CDR3 bases are TGCGCCAGCAGCAGCACCGGGACGCGAGTAGAGACCCAGTACTTC.

This sequence joins TRBV12-3 or TRBV12-4 and TRBJ2-1; 10 nucleotides line up with TRBD2. This CDR3 region has 17 residues. Trimming cost V 4 bases and J 8 bases; bases outside gene matches: 14. This CDR3 is CASSSSPLAGGADEQFF. CDR3 nucleotides: TGTGCCAGCAGTTCCTCACCCTTAGCGGGAGGAGCGGATGAGCAGTTCTTC.

The sample holds many counts of this clonotype. The chain joins TRBV11-2 to TRBJ2-4, with D unresolved. In germline, CDR1 is SGHAT, CDR2 FQNNGV. CDR3 length equals 18 residues. The V end was cut by 1 base, the J end by 0 bases, with 16 bases between. CDR3 nucleotides: TGTGCCAGCAGCTTAGGTCGTATTGCGGCGCTAGCCAAAAACATTCAGTACTTC. Its protein product is CASSLGRIAALAKNIQYF.

In this sample, this clonotype turned up many times. Here the CDR3 DNA reads TGTGCCAGCAGCTTACTTAGCTCCTACAATGAGCAGTTCTTC. Translating gives CASSLLSSYNEQFF. The rearrangement links TRBV11-2 to TRBJ2-1; D gene uncertain. V lost 2 bases to trimming and J lost 0 bases, with 5 bases between them. CDR1 is SGHAT and CDR2 is FQNNGV in the germline V gene. The CDR3 spans 14 residues.

Many counts were recorded for this clonotype. The V call is TRBV20-1, the J call TRBJ2-7, with 12 bases matching TRBD2. V dropped 0 bases and J dropped 6; count of bases not matched to a gene: 3. In germline, CDR1 is DFQATT, CDR2 SNEGSKA (reference sequence). The CDR3 is 14 residues long. CDR3 DNA: TGCAGTGCTAGAGATCCTAGCGGGAGGGGCGAGCAGTACTTC. It translates to CSARDPSGRGEQYF.

The genes are TRBV24-1 and TRBJ2-1; 10 bases are shared with TRBD2. The germline V gene has CDR1 KGHDR and CDR2 SFDVKD. This CDR3 comprises 17 residues. V lost 0 bases to trimming and J lost 6 bases; unmatched junction nucleotides: 7. CDR3 sequence reads: CATSDLLTSGNINEQFF. In nucleotides, the CDR3 is TGTGCCACCAGTGATTTGCTAACTAGCGGGAATATCAATGAGCAGTTCTTC.